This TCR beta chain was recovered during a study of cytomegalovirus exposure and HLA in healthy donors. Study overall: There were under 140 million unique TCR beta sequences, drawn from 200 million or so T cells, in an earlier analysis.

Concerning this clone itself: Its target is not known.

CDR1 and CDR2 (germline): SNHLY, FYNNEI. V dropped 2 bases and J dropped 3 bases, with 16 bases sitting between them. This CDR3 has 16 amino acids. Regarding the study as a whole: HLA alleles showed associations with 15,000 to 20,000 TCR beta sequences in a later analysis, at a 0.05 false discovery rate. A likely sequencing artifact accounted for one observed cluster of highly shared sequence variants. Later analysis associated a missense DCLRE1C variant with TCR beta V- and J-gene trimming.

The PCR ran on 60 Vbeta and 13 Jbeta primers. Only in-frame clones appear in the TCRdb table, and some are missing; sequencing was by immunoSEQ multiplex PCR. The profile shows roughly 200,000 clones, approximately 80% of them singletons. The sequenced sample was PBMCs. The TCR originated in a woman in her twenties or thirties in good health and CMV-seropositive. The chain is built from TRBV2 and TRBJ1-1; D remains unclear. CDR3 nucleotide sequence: TGTGCCAGCAGTGAATCCCCGGGGAGAATTGACACTGAAGCTTTCTTT. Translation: CASSESPGRIDTEAFF.